One and the same sample provided the 27 T cell receptor beta chains below, sequenced in a study of T cells after yellow fever vaccination (dated by TCRdb to between 2019 and 2020). Libraries were made using 5' RACE. The run used an Illumina HiSeq 2500. TCRdb reprocessed the public reads (quality trimming at Q25 with fastp, clone calling with MiXCR) and kept in-frame beta chains. A single entry per CDR3 protein holds the most common genes and DNA from its merged rows. Counted in this sample were under 300,000 distinct CDR3 sequences; roughly 13% of them appeared once. The biggest ten clones account for 0.45% to 0.65% of the sample. Read against the paper, the sample's treatment or condition label means: live attenuated yellow fever vaccine strain. Sequencing was performed on CD4+ T cells sorted from PBMCs, taken 45 days after the yellow fever booster vaccination. Receptor source: a young man who received the YFV17D yellow fever vaccine.

This clonotype was picked up a small number of times. The chain links TRBV12-3 or TRBV12-4 to TRBJ2-7; D is undetermined. The length of the CDR3 is 13 residues. V dropped 4 bases and J dropped 9 bases, with 16 bases sitting between them. The CDR3: CASSSSNPGRQYF. The DNA for the CDR3 is TGTGCCAGCAGTTCCAGTAACCCCGGGCGGCAGTACTTC.

Regarding this clonotype: This may arise from a read error, as a much more abundant clone is one base away. The genes are TRBV3-1 and TRBJ2-1, with D possibly matching TRBD1 (5 bases). The germline V and J ends were trimmed by 5 bases and 3 bases, with 14 bases remaining between them. This CDR3 region has 15 residues. From germline, CDR1 is LGHDT and CDR2 YNNKEL (reference sequence). The CDR3 nucleotides are TGTGCCAGCAGCTTGCAGGGCACCATCTACAATGAGCAGTTCTTC. Protein sequence: CASSLQGTIYNEQFF.

This clonotype was seen only a few times. The chain recombines TRBV28 with TRBJ2-1, with 12 bases matching TRBD2. Per germline, CDR1 MDHEN and CDR2 SYDVKM. The trim removed 6 bases at V and 5 bases at J, leaving 8 bases unmatched. This CDR3 is 16 amino acids long. The CDR3 is CASRPTSGRRDNEQFF. In DNA form, the CDR3 reads TGTGCCAGCAGACCAACTAGCGGGAGGAGGGACAATGAGCAGTTCTTC.

This clonotype was observed a few times. The chain employs TRBV9 and TRBJ1-5, with D perhaps TRBD1 (6 bases). Germline assignment: CDR1 SGDLS and CDR2 YYNGEE. This CDR3 spans 14 amino acids. V lost 5 bases and J 7 bases, leaving 16 bases between the germline ends. The CDR3 here is CASSLTGSGQPQHF. DNA for the CDR3: TGTGCCAGCAGTCTTACAGGGTCGGGGCAGCCCCAGCATTTT.

The chain carries TRBV12-3 or TRBV12-4 and TRBJ2-1, with 9 bases identical to TRBD2. Trimming at V came to 7 bases and at J to 8 bases, leaving 15 bases not matched to a gene. The CDR3 sequence is 16 residues long. CDR3 sequence reads: CASNNPGGGRADEQFF. The CDR3 DNA follows: TGTGCCAGCAACAACCCCGGCGGCGGGAGGGCCGATGAGCAGTTCTTC.

This chain joins TRBV12-3 or TRBV12-4 and TRBJ1-2; no reliable D call. The CDR3 contains 14 residues. Trimming pared 10 bases from V and 4 bases from J, leaving 19 bases between. CDR3 DNA sequence: TGTGCCATCAGCCCCGGGGTCGTCTCCTATGGCTACACCTTC. Its translation: CAISPGVVSYGYTF.

The genes are TRBV4-3 and TRBJ2-1; D is ambiguous. Germline CDR1 is LGHNA and CDR2 is YSLEER. V was pared by 0 bases and J by 2 bases, with 8 bases between. CDR3 length: 15 residues. The CDR3 DNA is TGCGCCAGCAGCCAAGAGGTACGCGCCTACAATGAGCAGTTCTTC. Translation gives CASSQEVRAYNEQFF.

This clonotype was seen only a few times. The rearrangement uses TRBV7-3 and TRBJ1-2, with 7 bases fitting TRBD1. Germline assignment: CDR1 SGHTA and CDR2 FQGTGA. This CDR3 is built from 15 residues. V lost 0 bases and J lost 4; bases outside the gene matches: 5. The CDR3 region is CASSLTRDSSYGYTF. CDR3 coding DNA: TGTGCCAGCAGCTTAACGCGGGACAGCTCCTATGGCTACACCTTC.

This chain connects TRBV6-1 to TRBJ1-2; D may be TRBD1 (5 bases). Per germline, CDR1 MNHNS and CDR2 SASEGT. Trimming cost V 8 bases and J 2 bases, with 15 bases left between them. The CDR3 contains 14 residues. CDR3 bases: TGTGCCAGCGGCGGCAGGGCAGTCAACTATGGCTACACCTTC. The encoded protein is CASGGRAVNYGYTF.

The gene calls are TRBV19 and TRBJ2-3, with 8 bases that match TRBD1. The junction had 14 bases not matched to a gene; V was cut back by 6 bases and J by 0 bases. Germline assignment: CDR1 LNHDA and CDR2 SQIVND (reference sequence). CDR3 length: 18 residues. Here the CDR3 DNA reads TGTGCCAGTAGGGGTGAGCTATTTGGACAGGGCAGCACAGATACGCAGTATTTT. As protein: CASRGELFGQGSTDTQYF.

The sample holds a few counts of this clonotype. CDR3 sequence reads: CSAIRVKETQYF. CDR3 DNA: TGCAGTGCTATCAGGGTCAAAGAGACCCAGTACTTC. The chain uses TRBV20-1 and TRBJ2-5; TRBD1 might be the D (5 bases). Germline V gene data show CDR1 as DFQATT and CDR2 as SNEGSKA (reference sequence). The CDR3 loop spans 12 amino acids. Trimming pared 4 bases from V and 3 bases from J, leaving 9 bases between.

The CDR3 sequence: CAISPGTGGYSEAFF. The CDR3 nucleotides are TGTGCCATCAGTCCCGGGACAGGGGGGTACTCTGAAGCTTTCTTT. The J gene is TRBJ1-1, the V gene TRBV10-3; 11 bases map to TRBD1. The ends lost 5 bases at V and 6 bases at J; junction bases unmatched: 8. Germline V CDR1 and CDR2: ENHRY, SYGVKD. The CDR3 runs to 15 residues.

This clonotype was observed a handful of times. The genes are TRBV7-9 and TRBJ2-7; tentative D call: TRBD2 (6 bases). Trimming removed 5 bases from V and 2 bases from J, with 10 bases in between. CDR3 size: 13 residues. The germline CDR1 and CDR2 sequences are SEHNR and FQNEAQ (reference sequence). The CDR3 loop is CASSISGTYEQYF. For the CDR3, the DNA is TGTGCCAGCAGCATTAGCGGAACCTACGAGCAGTACTTC.

This clonotype came up many times. V and J are TRBV12-3 or TRBV12-4 and TRBJ1-5; D unclear. The CDR3 covers 14 residues. Trimming shortened V by 5 bases and J by 2 bases, and 10 bases separated the two germline ends. CDR3 DNA: TGTGCCAGCAGTCGGACCGGGGGCAATCAGCCCCAGCATTTT. It is translated as CASSRTGGNQPQHF.

This clonotype was counted between two and nine times. The V and J genes are TRBV15 and TRBJ1-2; D unresolved. The length of the CDR3 is 14 residues. Deletions cut 1 base from V and 4 bases from J, with 10 bases between. Per germline, CDR1 LNHNV and CDR2 YYDKDF (reference sequence). CDR3 DNA: TGTGCCACCAGCAGAGGTCCGGGGATCTATGGCTACACCTTC. Encoded protein: CATSRGPGIYGYTF. The full variable domain, its missing parts supplied by reference TRBV15 and TRBJ1-2, is DAMVIQNPRYQVTQFGKPVTLSCSQTLNHNVMYWYQQKSSQAPKLLFHYYDKDFNNEADTPDNFQSRRPNTSFCFLDIRSPGLGDTAMYLCATSRGPGIYGYTFGSGTRLTVV.

The chain has TRBV6-1 and TRBJ2-7; TRBD1 matches at 9 bases. The germline gives CDR1 MNHNS, CDR2 SASEGT. V was clipped by 5 bases and J by 3 bases; unmatched bases: 5. The CDR3 loop spans 14 amino acids. CDR3 sequence reads: CASSLDRGDYEQYF. The CDR3 coding sequence is TGTGCCAGCAGTCTGGACAGGGGTGACTACGAGCAGTACTTC.

The chain's CDR3 is CASSLTRRQGNTEAFF. CDR3 sequence (DNA): TGTGCCAGCTCACTTACTCGAAGACAGGGGAACACTGAAGCTTTCTTT. The chain combines TRBV18 with TRBJ1-1; 7 bases are a match to TRBD1. V gave up 4 bases and J gave up 1 base; unmatched junction bases: 9. The CDR3 has 16 residues. Germline loops: CDR1 KGHSH, CDR2 LQKENI.

The chain has TRBV7-6 and TRBJ2-5; 9 nucleotides align to TRBD1. J gave up 7 bases and V 1 base, and 16 bases lay outside the gene matches. The V gene's germline CDR1 is SGHVS and CDR2 FNYEAQ. The CDR3 is 18 amino acids. The CDR3 region is CASSLEAGQGRVKGTQYF. The CDR3 region has the DNA TGTGCCAGCAGCTTAGAAGCGGGACAGGGCAGGGTGAAGGGGACCCAGTACTTC.

This clonotype has a handful of counts. The chain recombines TRBV7-9 with TRBJ2-3, with D perhaps TRBD1 (6 bases). V lost 0 bases, J lost 1 base, and 14 bases lay in between. The germline gives CDR1 SEHNR, CDR2 FQNEAQ (reference sequence). The CDR3 consists of 17 residues. The CDR3, as DNA: TGTGCCAGCAGCTTAGCCCAAACAGGGTTGGGCACAGATACGCAGTATTTT. It codes for CASSLAQTGLGTDTQYF.

In this sample, this clonotype turned up a few times. This chain uses TRBV28 with TRBJ2-7; the D is unclear. Germline V lookup: CDR1 MDHEN, CDR2 SYDVKM. V was clipped by 3 bases and J by 0 bases, with 6 bases between them. The length of the CDR3 is 13 residues. CDR3 DNA sequence: TGTGCCAGCAGTTTTCTAGACTCCTACGAGCAGTACTTC. Protein product: CASSFLDSYEQYF.

This chain connects TRBV20-1 to TRBJ2-7; perhaps TRBD2 as D (5 bases). The V gene's germline CDR1 is DFQATT and CDR2 SNEGSKA (reference sequence). This CDR3 contains 14 residues. Trimming cost V 3 bases and J 0 bases, with 12 bases left between them. CDR3 coding DNA: TGCAGTGCTAGTAGGGCTAGCAGCTCCTACGAGCAGTACTTC. This translates into CSASRASSSYEQYF.

This clonotype came up a few times. The gene calls are TRBV6-5 and TRBJ1-1; weak D call: TRBD1 (6 bases). V dropped 2 bases and J dropped 5 bases, with 12 bases sitting between them. There are 14 residues in the CDR3. Germline V CDR1 and CDR2: MNHEY, SVGAGI. The chain's CDR3 is CASSYMGARTEAFF. The CDR3 bases are TGTGCCAGCAGTTACATGGGGGCTCGTACTGAAGCTTTCTTT.

This clonotype was detected only a few times. This rearrangement joins TRBV7-3 to TRBJ2-5; TRBD2 agrees at 8 bases. This CDR3 has 13 residues. The germline V gene has CDR1 SGHTA and CDR2 FQGTGA. The junction had 5 bases not matched to a gene; V was cut back by 6 bases and J by 5 bases. CDR3 bases: TGTGCCAGCAGTCCCGGGGGGGCGGAGACCCAGTACTTC. This encodes CASSPGGAETQYF.

This clonotype was recorded a few times. This sequence joins TRBV6-2 or TRBV6-3 and TRBJ1-6; tentatively, D is TRBD1 (5 bases). The V end was cut by 8 bases, the J end by 13 bases, with 18 bases between. The CDR3 covers 13 residues. Germline V gene sequence: CDR1 MNHEY, CDR2 SVGEGT. This CDR3 reads CASRDSFFAPLHF. In DNA, the CDR3 is TGTGCCAGCCGCGACAGCTTTTTTGCGCCCCTCCACTTT.

This clonotype was seen a handful of times. The genes are TRBV20-1 and TRBJ2-4, with TRBD2 matching over 7 bases. CDR3 length equals 18 residues. CDR1 is DFQATT, CDR2 SNEGSKA, per germline (reference sequence). The V gene end was trimmed by 3 bases and the J gene end by 0 bases; junction bases not matched to a gene: 14. The chain's CDR3 is CSASALAPGLQAKNIQYF. The CDR3 DNA is TGCAGTGCTAGTGCTTTGGCCCCGGGACTACAAGCCAAAAACATTCAGTACTTC.

As concerns this clonotype: At one end, the junction sequence differs from germline, possibly due to a read error. The chain couples TRBV2 to TRBJ2-3; D is perhaps TRBD2 (5 bases). The CDR3 is made up of 14 amino acids. Germline loops: CDR1 SNHLY, CDR2 FYNNEI. CDR3 region: CASSATSSTETQYF. In DNA, the CDR3 is TGTGCCAGCAGTGCGACTTCTAGCACAGAGACGCAGTATTTT.

Only a few counts were recorded for this clonotype. This rearrangement joins TRBV7-8 to TRBJ2-3; 8 bases align to TRBD2. V gave up 4 bases and J gave up 3 bases; unmatched junction bases: 9. Per the germline V gene, CDR1 is SGHVS and CDR2 is FQNEAQ. The CDR3 is 16 residues long. This chain's CDR3 is CASSSTGTRNTDTQYF. Here the CDR3 DNA reads TGTGCCAGCAGCTCCACCGGGACTAGAAATACAGATACGCAGTATTTT.